This T cell receptor (beta chain) comes out of a study of blood T cell repertoires in COVID-19. Across the whole study: PBMCs, B-cell-depleted T cells, or T cells provided the cDNA or gDNA that made up the material.

Produced via immunoSEQ multiplex PCR; TCRdb's table is partial and in-frame only. Of approximately 120,000 clones listed, around 70% are singletons. Trimming took 7 bases from V and 4 from J; bases not matched to a gene: 7. The CDR3 is made up of 13 amino acids. Germline-derived CDR1 and CDR2 are SGHRS and YFSETQ. This clone was seen only a few times. Seattle patient enrollment occurred during active infection, with longitudinal follow-up thereafter. The sequencing input was peripheral blood. V usage is TRBV5-1 and J usage is TRBJ2-5; TRBD1 matches at 7 bases. The sequence was obtained from a man older than 75 with COVID-19, enrolled during active disease. The CDR3 protein is CASGYTGAETQYF. The CDR3 coding sequence is TGCGCCAGCGGATATACAGGGGCAGAGACCCAGTACTTC.